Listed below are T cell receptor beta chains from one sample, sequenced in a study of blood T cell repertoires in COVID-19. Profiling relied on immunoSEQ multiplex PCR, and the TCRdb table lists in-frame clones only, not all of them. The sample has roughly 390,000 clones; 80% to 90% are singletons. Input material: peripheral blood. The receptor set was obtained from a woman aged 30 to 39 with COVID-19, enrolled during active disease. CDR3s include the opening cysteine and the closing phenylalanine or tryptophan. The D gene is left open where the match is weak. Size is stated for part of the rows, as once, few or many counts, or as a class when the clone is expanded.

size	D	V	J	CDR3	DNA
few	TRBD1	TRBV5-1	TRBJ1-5	CASSFAGGSNQPQHF	TGCGCCAGCAGCTTCGCAGGGGGCAGCAATCAGCCCCAGCATTTT
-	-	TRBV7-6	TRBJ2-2	CASSPAGRTGELFF	TGTGCCAGCAGTCCGGCAGGGCGGACCGGGGAGCTGTTTTTT
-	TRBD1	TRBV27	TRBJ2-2	CASSTGGANTGELFF	TGTGCCAGCAGTACAGGGGGCGCGAACACCGGGGAGCTGTTTTTT
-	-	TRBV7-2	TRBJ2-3	CASSLMGQDTDTQYF	TGTGCCAGCAGCTTAATGGGGCAGGACACAGATACGCAGTATTTT
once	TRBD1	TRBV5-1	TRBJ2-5	CASSFLLGGGETQYF	TGCGCCAGCAGCTTCCTACTAGGGGGCGGAGAGACCCAGTACTTC
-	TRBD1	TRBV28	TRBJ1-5	CASTKAGTVNQPQHF	TGTGCCAGCACCAAAGCCGGGACAGTCAATCAGCCCCAGCATTTT
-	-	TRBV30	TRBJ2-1	CAWSPGSSYNEQFF	TGTGCCTGGAGTCCCGGGAGCTCCTACAATGAGCAGTTCTTC
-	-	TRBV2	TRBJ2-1	CASRLMGGRGNEQFF	TGTGCCAGCAGACTCATGGGTGGGAGAGGCAATGAGCAGTTCTTC
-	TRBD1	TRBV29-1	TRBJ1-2	CGGGWGDSPNYGYTF	TGCGGCGGGGGTTGGGGGGACAGTCCTAACTATGGCTACACCTTC
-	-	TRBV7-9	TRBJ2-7	CASSARDSWNEQYF	TGTGCCAGCAGCGCCCGGGACTCTTGGAACGAGCAGTACTTC
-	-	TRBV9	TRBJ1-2	CASSVGPESDGYTF	TGTGCCAGCAGCGTAGGCCCAGAAAGTGATGGCTACACCTTC
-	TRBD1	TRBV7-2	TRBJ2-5	CASSLQGAEETQYF	TGTGCCAGCAGCCTTCAGGGGGCGGAGGAGACCCAGTACTTC
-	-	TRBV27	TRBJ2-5	CASSTSDRGLGETQYF	-
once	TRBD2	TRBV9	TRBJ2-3	CASSAGRDGRTDTQYF	TGTGCCAGCAGCGCCGGGAGGGATGGGCGCACAGATACGCAGTATTTT
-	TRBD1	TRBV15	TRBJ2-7	CATSRDRGQGSLYEQYF	TGTGCCACCAGCAGAGATCGGGGACAGGGGTCCCTCTACGAGCAGTACTTC
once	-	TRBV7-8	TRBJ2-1	CASSLGRGRSYNEQFF	TGTGCCAGCAGCTTAGGTAGGGGAAGATCTTACAATGAGCAGTTCTTC
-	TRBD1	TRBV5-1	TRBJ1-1	CASSSWTGDTEAFF	TGCGCCAGCAGCTCATGGACAGGGGACACTGAAGCTTTCTTT
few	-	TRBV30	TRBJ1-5	CAWSRMGAGSNQPQHF	TGTGCCTGGAGCCGTATGGGCGCGGGGAGCAATCAGCCCCAGCATTTT
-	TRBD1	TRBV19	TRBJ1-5	CASSRPGTGALNQPQHF	TGTGCCAGTAGTAGACCCGGGACAGGGGCCCTTAATCAGCCCCAGCATTTT
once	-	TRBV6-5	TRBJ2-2	CASNFVGTNTGELFF	TGTGCCAGCAACTTTGTGGGGACAAACACCGGGGAGCTGTTTTTT
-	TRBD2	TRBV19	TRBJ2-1	CASGLAGALEQFF	TGTGCCAGTGGACTAGCGGGAGCCCTCGAGCAGTTCTTC
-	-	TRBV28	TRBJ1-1	CASSLPGALSTEAFF	TGTGCCAGCAGTTTACCAGGGGCCCTTAGCACTGAAGCTTTCTTT
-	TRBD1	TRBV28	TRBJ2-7	CASSFQGAAYF	TGTGCCAGCAGTTTCCAGGGGGCCGCGTACTTC
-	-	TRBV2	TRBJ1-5	CASRAGTRNQPQHF	TGTGCCAGCAGGGCGGGGACTAGGAATCAGCCCCAGCATTTT
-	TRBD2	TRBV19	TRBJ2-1	CASRPRTSGRWGGNEQFF	TGTGCCAGTAGGCCCCGGACTAGCGGGAGGTGGGGTGGCAATGAGCAGTTCTTC
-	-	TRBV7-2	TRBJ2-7	CASSSQGGSSYEQYF	TGTGCCAGCAGCTCTCAGGGGGGTAGCTCCTACGAGCAGTACTTC
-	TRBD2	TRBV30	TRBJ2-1	CAWSSGLAGYISYNEQFF	TGTGCCTGGAGTTCGGGACTAGCGGGGTATATCTCCTACAATGAGCAGTTCTTC
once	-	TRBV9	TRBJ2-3	CASSVDGTNTDTQYF	TGTGCCAGCAGCGTAGACGGGACAAACACAGATACGCAGTATTTT
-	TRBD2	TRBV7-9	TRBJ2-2	CASSTRRREANTGELFF	TGTGCCAGCAGCACCCGGCGGCGGGAGGCGAACACCGGGGAGCTGTTTTTT
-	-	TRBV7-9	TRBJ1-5	CASSQQQDQPQHF	TGTGCCAGCAGCCAACAACAGGATCAGCCCCAGCATTTT
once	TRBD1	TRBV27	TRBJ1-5	CASSFTGGNQPQHF	TGTGCCAGCAGTTTCACAGGGGGAAACCAGCCCCAGCATTTT
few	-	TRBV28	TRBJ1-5	CASSLERVNSNQPQHF	TGTGCCAGCAGTTTAGAGCGGGTGAATAGCAATCAGCCCCAGCATTTT
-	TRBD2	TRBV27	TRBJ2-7	CASSFYSGWGYEQYF	TGTGCCAGCAGTTTCTATAGCGGGTGGGGCTACGAGCAGTACTTC
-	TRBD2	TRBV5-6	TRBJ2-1	CASSFSGAYNEQFF	TGTGCCAGCAGCTTTAGCGGGGCCTACAATGAGCAGTTCTTC
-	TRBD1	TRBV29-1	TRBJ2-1	CSVGLGQGINEQFF	TGCAGCGTTGGCCTGGGACAGGGGATCAATGAGCAGTTCTTC
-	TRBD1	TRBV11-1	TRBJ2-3	CASSPGGDTQYF	TGTGCCAGCAGCCCAGGGGGAGATACGCAGTATTTT
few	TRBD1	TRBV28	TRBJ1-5	CASSISTGVQPQHF	TGTGCCAGCAGTATCTCGACAGGGGTGCAGCCCCAGCATTTT
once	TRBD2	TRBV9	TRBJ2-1	CASSVGLAGGPIHNEQFF	TGTGCCAGCAGCGTAGGGCTAGCGGGAGGGCCTATCCACAATGAGCAGTTCTTC
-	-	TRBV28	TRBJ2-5	CASSLWAARATQYF	TGTGCCAGCAGTTTATGGGCTGCCAGGGCGACCCAGTACTTC
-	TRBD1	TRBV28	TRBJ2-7	CASRRSGTGALHEQYF	TGTGCCAGCAGACGCTCCGGGACAGGGGCTCTCCACGAGCAGTACTTC
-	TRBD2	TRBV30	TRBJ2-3	CACTRLAGTDTQYF	TGTGCCTGTACCAGACTAGCGGGGACAGATACGCAGTATTTT
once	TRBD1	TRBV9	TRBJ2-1	CASSVEDRVPYEQFF	TGTGCCAGCAGCGTAGAAGACAGGGTTCCTTACGAGCAGTTCTTC
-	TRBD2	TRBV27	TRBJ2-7	CASRRTSGYEQYF	TGTGCCAGCAGGCGGACTAGCGGTTACGAGCAGTACTTC
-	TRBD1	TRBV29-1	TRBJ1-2	CSVAPGQNRYTF	TGCAGCGTGGCTCCGGGACAGAATCGCTACACCTTC
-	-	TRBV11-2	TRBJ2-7	CASSLERGSQVVQYF	TGTGCCAGCAGCTTAGAGAGGGGGTCCCAAGTCGTGCAGTACTTC
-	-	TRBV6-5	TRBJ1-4	CASSKTATNEKLFF	TGTGCCAGCAGTAAGACAGCAACTAATGAAAAACTGTTTTTT
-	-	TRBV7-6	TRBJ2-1	CASARGGPSSNEQFF	TGTGCCAGCGCACGTGGAGGGCCTAGTAGCAATGAGCAGTTCTTC
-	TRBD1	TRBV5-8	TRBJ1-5	CASSSPGDRGLGGNQPQHF	TGTGCCAGCAGCTCCCCTGGGGACAGGGGGCTTGGTGGCAATCAGCCCCAGCATTTT
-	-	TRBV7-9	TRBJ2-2	CASSLVSGELFF	TGTGCCAGCAGCTTAGTCTCCGGGGAGCTGTTTTTT
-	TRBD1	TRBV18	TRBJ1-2	CASSPLGQGRSHRGYTF	TGTGCCAGCTCACCACTGGGACAGGGTAGGTCGCATCGTGGCTACACCTTC
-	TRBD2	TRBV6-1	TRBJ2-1	CASSEGTSGSNEQFF	TGTGCCAGCAGTGAAGGGACTAGCGGGAGCAATGAGCAGTTCTTC
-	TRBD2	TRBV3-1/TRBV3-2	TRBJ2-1	CASSQEASGNYEQFF	TGTGCCAGCAGCCAAGAGGCTAGCGGGAACTATGAGCAGTTCTTC
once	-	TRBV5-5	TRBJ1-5	CASSRVQGTNQPQHF	TGTGCCAGCAGCCGTGTCCAGGGGACGAATCAGCCCCAGCATTTT
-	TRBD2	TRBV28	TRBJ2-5	CASSLGGDQETQYF	TGTGCCAGCAGTTTGGGGGGGGACCAAGAGACCCAGTACTTC
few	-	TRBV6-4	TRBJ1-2	CASSDGDTYGYTF	TGTGCCAGCAGTGACGGGGACACGTATGGCTACACCTTC
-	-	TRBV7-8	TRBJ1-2	CASSFTQGVYGYTF	TGTGCCAGCAGCTTTACACAGGGTGTCTATGGCTACACCTTC
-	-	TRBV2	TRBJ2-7	CASKLQVSYEQYF	TGTGCCAGCAAATTACAGGTCTCCTACGAGCAGTACTTC
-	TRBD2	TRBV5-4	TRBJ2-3	CASSLPAGTSEYF	TGTGCCAGCAGCCTCCCGGCCGGGACTAGTGAGTATTTT
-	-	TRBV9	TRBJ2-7	CASSVDVRGAQSYEQYF	TGTGCCAGCAGCGTAGATGTCCGGGGGGCACAGTCCTACGAGCAGTACTTC
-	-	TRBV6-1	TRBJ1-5	CASSEEGWASNQPQHF	TGTGCCAGCAGTGAAGAGGGGTGGGCTAGCAATCAGCCCCAGCATTTT